These 13 T cell receptor beta chains came from one sample sequenced in a study of patients and donors after allogeneic stem cell transplantation. TCRdb itself ran the RT-PCR reads through MiXCR, one entry per CDR3 protein. There are about 410,000 distinct CDR3 sequences in the sample; roughly 16% occur only once, and 6.5% to 7.5% lies in the top ten. The source material was blood, either unsorted or a sorted T cell fraction (not recorded which). The receptors derive from a human donor who was either an allogeneic HSCT recipient or a stem cell or donor lymphocyte infusion donor (not recorded which). It is not recorded whose cells these are; they may come from a transplant donor.

This clonotype was counted at least ten times. CDR3 nucleotide sequence: TGCAGCGTTAACCGGGGGGGGAACACTGAAGCTTTCTTT. Translation gives CSVNRGGNTEAFF. The chain employs TRBV29-1 and TRBJ1-1; D is possibly TRBD1 (5 bases). V dropped 5 bases and J dropped 1 base, with 11 bases sitting between them. Germline lookup yields CDR1 SQVTM and CDR2 ANQGSEA. CDR3 length: 13 amino acids.

The table lists this clonotype with many counts. The rearrangement links TRBV5-1 to TRBJ2-5; D may be TRBD2 (6 bases). The germline gives CDR1 SGHRS, CDR2 YFSETQ. The CDR3 has 14 residues. The ends were cut back, 1 base at V and 5 bases at J, with 12 bases in the middle. The CDR3 nucleotides read TGCGCCAGCAGCTTGAATCGGAGGGCGGAGACCCAGTACTTC. Translating it yields CASSLNRRAETQYF.

The chain couples TRBV4-2 to TRBJ2-7, with D possibly matching TRBD2 (7 bases). This CDR3 comprises 15 residues. Per germline, CDR1 LGHNA and CDR2 YNFKEQ. V dropped 4 bases and J dropped 0 bases, with 13 bases sitting between them. The CDR3 coding sequence is TGTGCCAGCAGCCGAGGGGGGGGGCCCTCCTACGAGCAGTACTTC. Protein product: CASSRGGGPSYEQYF.

This chain links TRBV2 with TRBJ2-7, with 7 bases matching TRBD1. This CDR3 region has 14 residues. The germline gives CDR1 SNHLY, CDR2 FYNNEI. Trimming cost V 3 bases and J 4 bases; bases outside gene matches: 6. The DNA of the CDR3 is TGTGCCAGCAGTGAGGGACAGCTGATATACGAGCAGTACTTC. Its translation is CASSEGQLIYEQYF.

This clonotype showed up just a few times. The rearrangement uses TRBV2 and TRBJ1-2; TRBD1 agrees at 7 bases. V lost 5 bases to trimming and J lost 0 bases; unmatched junction nucleotides: 9. The germline V gene has CDR1 SNHLY and CDR2 FYNNEI. This CDR3 has 16 residues. The CDR3 bases are TGTGCCAGCAGTTCACCCCGACAGGGAGCTAACTATGGCTACACCTTC. Translation gives CASSSPRQGANYGYTF. Full variable domain (missing parts from reference TRBV2 and TRBJ1-2): EPEVTQTPSHQVTQMGQEVILRCVPISNHLYFYWYRQILGQKVEFLVSFYNNEISEKSEIFDDQFSVERPDGSNFTLKIRSTKLEDSAMYFCASSSPRQGANYGYTFGSGTRLTVV.

The CDR3 DNA follows: TGTGCCAGCAGCCACGACAGGGGCCCCTATGGCTACACCTTC. It codes for CASSHDRGPYGYTF. The genes are TRBV7-8 and TRBJ1-2, with 8 bases matching TRBD1. The CDR3 is 14 residues long. CDR1 and CDR2 from the germline V gene are SGHVS and FQNEAQ. V gave up 5 bases and J gave up 4 bases; unmatched junction bases: 6. Full variable domain (missing parts from reference TRBV7-8 and TRBJ1-2): GAGVSQSPRYKVAKRGQDVALRCDPISGHVSLFWYQQALGQGPEFLTYFQNEAQLDKSGLPSDRFFAERPEGSVSTLKIQRTQQEDSAVYLCASSHDRGPYGYTFGSGTRLTVV.

Many counts were recorded for this clonotype. This chain connects TRBV14 to TRBJ2-1; TRBD1 matches 9 bases. This CDR3 comprises 15 residues. CDR1 is SGHDN and CDR2 is FVKESK in the germline V gene. V was clipped by 5 bases and J by 3 bases; unmatched bases: 5. The CDR3 spells CASSFGTGYYNEQFF. The CDR3 nucleotides read TGTGCCAGCAGCTTTGGGACAGGGTACTACAATGAGCAGTTCTTC.

This clonotype was observed many times. The chain combines TRBV18 with TRBJ2-2; D gene uncertain. With 0 bases removed from V and 5 bases from J, the gap between germline ends came to 7 bases. CDR1 is KGHSH and CDR2 is LQKENI in the germline V gene. This CDR3 region has 14 residues. Written as DNA, the CDR3 is TGTGCCAGCTCACCACCGAGACCAACCGGGGAGCTGTTTTTT. Its protein product is CASSPPRPTGELFF.

The chain has TRBV19 and TRBJ1-6; tentative D call: TRBD1 (5 bases). Deletions cut 0 bases from V and 6 bases from J, with 18 bases between. Germline lookup yields CDR1 LNHDA and CDR2 SQIVND (reference sequence). This CDR3 is built from 18 residues. The CDR3 loop is CASSIEGQRRWFNSPLHF. Written as DNA, the CDR3 is TGTGCCAGTAGTATAGAAGGACAAAGGCGGTGGTTTAATTCACCCCTCCACTTT. The entire variable domain, with the rest obtained from reference TRBV19 and TRBJ1-6, is as follows: DGGITQSPKYLFRKEGQNVTLSCEQNLNHDAMYWYRQDPGQGLRLIYYSQIVNDFQKGDIAEGYSVSREKKESFPLTVTSAQKNPTAFYLCASSIEGQRRWFNSPLHFGNGTRLTVT.

V is TRBV7-8 and J is TRBJ2-3, with D tentatively TRBD1 or TRBD2 (7 bases each). CDR3 length: 19 amino acids. Deletions cut 1 base from V and 0 bases from J, with 20 bases between. CDR1 and CDR2 from the germline V gene are SGHVS and FQNEAQ. CDR3 amino acids: CASSLGRGLAETSTDTQYF. The CDR3 nucleotides read TGTGCCAGCAGCTTAGGTAGGGGGCTAGCGGAGACTAGCACAGATACGCAGTATTTT.

In this sample, this clonotype turned up a few times. This chain connects TRBV7-3 to TRBJ2-3; D might be TRBD2 (5 bases). The germline V gene has CDR1 SGHTA and CDR2 FQGTGA. Trimming stripped 3 bases from V and 4 bases from J, with 20 bases between. This CDR3 is 17 amino acids long. In DNA, the CDR3 is TGTGCCAGCAGCTTGATATGGGATTGGCTAGCCCCAGATACGCAGTATTTT. It specifies CASSLIWDWLAPDTQYF.

The rearrangement uses TRBV7-6 and TRBJ1-4, with D perhaps matching TRBD1 (6 bases). The CDR3 extends over 15 amino acids. Germline V gene data show CDR1 as SGHVS and CDR2 as FNYEAQ. V was clipped by 5 bases and J by 0 bases, with 10 bases between them. CDR3 DNA: TGTGCCAGCAGCGGTAGACAGGCAACTAATGAAAAACTGTTTTTT. Its translation is CASSGRQATNEKLFF.

In DNA, the CDR3 is TGTGCCAGCAGCCCTTCGGAGGGCCGCTACGAGCAGTACTTC. Protein product: CASSPSEGRYEQYF. This sequence joins TRBV9 and TRBJ2-7; D perhaps matches TRBD2 (6 bases). Germline V gene sequence: CDR1 SGDLS, CDR2 YYNGEE. The CDR3 has 14 residues. The ends were cut back, 4 bases at V and 3 bases at J, with 14 bases in the middle.